This entry lists 9 T cell receptor beta chains sequenced from one sample in a study of beta chain features in type 1 diabetes. Expressed TCRB transcripts were sequenced, since all the RNA that had been isolated was reverse transcribed. The method was immunoSEQ multiplex PCR; TCRdb's version includes in-frame clones alone and lacks a portion of them. The sample lists hundreds of thousands of clones, 15% occurring once. Input material: naive CD4+ T cells from blood. These TCRs come from a man younger than 35 in good health.

This chain uses TRBV4-3 with TRBJ1-5, with 8 positions matching TRBD1. The CDR3 contains 17 residues. Germline trimming cut 4 bases from V and 0 bases from J; bases unmatched to any gene: 8. Germline values: CDR1 LGHNA, CDR2 YSLEER. The CDR3 DNA reads as TGCGCCAGCAGCCGTCCCGGGACAGGAATTAGCAATCAGCCCCAGCATTTT. As protein: CASSRPGTGISNQPQHF.

This clone was found once. V usage is TRBV7-2 and J usage is TRBJ2-2, with D tentatively TRBD1 (6 bases). V was cut by 7 bases and J by 5 bases, with 11 bases left in between. Per germline, CDR1 SGHTA and CDR2 FQGNSA. The CDR3 is 13 amino acids. This CDR3 reads CASNRRGTGELFF. The CDR3 coding sequence is TGTGCCAGCAACCGTAGGGGGACCGGGGAGCTGTTTTTT.

This chain joins TRBV30 and TRBJ2-6; the D gene is possibly TRBD2 (6 bases). CDR1 GTSNPN and CDR2 SVGIG come from the germline V gene (reference sequence). Deletions cut 1 base from V and 3 bases from J, with 7 bases between. CDR3 length equals 14 residues. The CDR3 loop reads CAWSAGVGANVLTF. The DNA for the CDR3 is TGTGCCTGGAGTGCGGGGGTTGGGGCCAACGTCCTGACTTTC.

The rearrangement uses TRBV28 and TRBJ2-1; unclear D gene. Germline V gene data show CDR1 as MDHEN and CDR2 as SYDVKM. This CDR3 is 13 amino acids long. V was clipped by 5 bases and J by 4 bases, with 9 bases between them. The CDR3 protein is CASSRRWYNEQFF. The CDR3 DNA reads TGTGCCAGCAGTCGGAGATGGTACAATGAGCAGTTCTTC.

This clone was detected only a few times. This chain links TRBV28 with TRBJ2-5; D is unresolved. CDR1 MDHEN and CDR2 SYDVKM come from the germline V gene. The CDR3 has 11 residues. Trimming removed 1 base at V and 5 bases at J, with 2 bases between. The CDR3 loop reads CASSLFETQYF. Written as DNA, the CDR3 is TGTGCCAGCAGTTTATTTGAGACCCAGTACTTC.

This chain joins TRBV9 and TRBJ2-5, with 11 positions matching TRBD2. The end of the DNA is better explained by TRBJ2-7, so the J call may be wrong. Germline-derived CDR1 and CDR2 are SGDLS and YYNGEE. The CDR3 sequence is 14 residues long. CDR3 DNA: TGTGCCAGCAGCCCGCTAGCGGGGGGCTCCGAGCAGTACTTC. It yields the protein CASSPLAGGSEQYF.

This clone was recorded a few times. The chain has TRBV11-2 and TRBJ2-5; the D gene is possibly TRBD1 (6 bases). The CDR3 consists of 15 residues. Germline values: CDR1 SGHAT, CDR2 FQNNGV. Trimming left V 1 base short and J 4 bases short, with 13 bases between. CDR3 amino acids: CASSLGGRTGETQYF. CDR3 DNA sequence: TGTGCCAGCAGCTTAGGGGGGCGAACGGGAGAGACCCAGTACTTC. The variable domain in full, completed from reference TRBV11-2 and TRBJ2-5, reads EAGVAQSPRYKIIEKRQSVAFWCNPISGHATLYWYQQILGQGPKLLIQFQNNGVVDDSQLPKDRFSAERLKGVDSTLKIQPAKLEDSAVYLCASSLGGRTGETQYFGPGTRLLVL.

The genes are TRBV18 and TRBJ2-7; D is uncertain. This CDR3 has 15 amino acids. V shed 1 base and J shed 1 base, with 11 bases lying between them. CDR1 is KGHSH, CDR2 LQKENI, per germline. The CDR3: CASSPLGYLSYEQYF. The DNA for the CDR3 is TGTGCCAGCTCACCACTCGGATACCTATCCTACGAGCAGTACTTC.

A few counts support this clone. V and J are TRBV18 and TRBJ1-2; D is ambiguous. Germline CDR1 reads KGHSH; CDR2 reads LQKENI. This CDR3 region has 13 residues. V dropped 2 bases and J dropped 5 bases, with 9 bases sitting between them. The CDR3 loop reads CASSPTELYGYTF. The CDR3 nucleotides read TGTGCCAGCTCACCAACAGAGCTTTATGGCTACACCTTC.